This T cell receptor (beta chain) was sequenced in a study of a mutant IDH1 vaccine in newly diagnosed glioma. Across the study: Investigators started vaccination 4-6 weeks after radiotherapy alone, or with temozolomide cycles.

Turning to this clone: Its antigen is unidentified.

J was trimmed by 2 bases and V by 5 bases; bases with no gene match: 3. The germline V gene has CDR1 ENHRY and CDR2 SYGVKD. This CDR3 is built from 14 residues. Documented time point: week 23, last vaccination. Every single dose of the vaccine, 300 ug of mutant IDH1 20-mer peptide, came with topical imiquimod. Generated by immunoSEQ multiplex PCR, the TCRdb table keeps only in-frame clones and is missing some. The table shows tens of thousands of clones, with roughly 81% occurring only once. The sequence was collected from a woman aged 40 to 55 with glioma. Some clones in this sample may be carry-over from other donors' samples. Sequences were derived from PBMCs, sampled from a glioma patient whose treatment included an IDH1 peptide vaccine. V is TRBV10-3 and J is TRBJ2-7; 10 nucleotides match TRBD2. In nucleotides, the CDR3 is TGTGCCATCAGTCCTAGCGGGAGTGCCTACGAGCAGTACTTC. Encoded protein: CAISPSGSAYEQYF.